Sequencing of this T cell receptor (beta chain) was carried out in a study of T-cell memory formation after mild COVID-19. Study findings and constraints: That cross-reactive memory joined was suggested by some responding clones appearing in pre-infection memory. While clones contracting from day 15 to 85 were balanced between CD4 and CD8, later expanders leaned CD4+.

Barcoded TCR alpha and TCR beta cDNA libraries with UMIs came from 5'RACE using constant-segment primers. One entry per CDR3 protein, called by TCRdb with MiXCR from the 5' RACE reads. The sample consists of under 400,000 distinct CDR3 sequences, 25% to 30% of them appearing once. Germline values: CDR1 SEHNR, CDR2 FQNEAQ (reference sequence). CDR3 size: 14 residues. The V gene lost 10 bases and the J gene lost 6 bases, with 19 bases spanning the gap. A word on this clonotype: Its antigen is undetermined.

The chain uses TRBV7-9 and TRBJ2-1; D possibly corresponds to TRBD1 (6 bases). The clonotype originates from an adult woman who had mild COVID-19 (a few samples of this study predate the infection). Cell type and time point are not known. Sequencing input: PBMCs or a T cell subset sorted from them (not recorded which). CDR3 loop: CATRGAAPANEQFF. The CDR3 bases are TGTGCCACCAGGGGCGCGGCACCTGCCAATGAGCAGTTCTTC.